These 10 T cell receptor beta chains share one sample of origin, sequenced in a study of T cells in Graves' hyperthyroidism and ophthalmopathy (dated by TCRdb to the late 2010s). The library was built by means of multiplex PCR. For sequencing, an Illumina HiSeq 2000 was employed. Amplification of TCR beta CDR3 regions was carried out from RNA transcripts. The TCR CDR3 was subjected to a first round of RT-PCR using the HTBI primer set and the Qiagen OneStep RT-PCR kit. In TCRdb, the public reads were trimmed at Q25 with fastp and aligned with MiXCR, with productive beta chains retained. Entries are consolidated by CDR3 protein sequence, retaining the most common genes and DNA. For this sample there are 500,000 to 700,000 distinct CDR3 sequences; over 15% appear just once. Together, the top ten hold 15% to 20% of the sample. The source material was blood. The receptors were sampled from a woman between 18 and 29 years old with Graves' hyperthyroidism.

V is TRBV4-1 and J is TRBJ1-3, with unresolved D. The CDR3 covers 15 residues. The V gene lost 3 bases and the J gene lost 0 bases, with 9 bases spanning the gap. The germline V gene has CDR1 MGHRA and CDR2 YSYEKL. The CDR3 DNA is TGCGCCAGCAGCCAGGGAAAGAGCTCTGGAAACACCATATATTTT. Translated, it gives CASSQGKSSGNTIYF.

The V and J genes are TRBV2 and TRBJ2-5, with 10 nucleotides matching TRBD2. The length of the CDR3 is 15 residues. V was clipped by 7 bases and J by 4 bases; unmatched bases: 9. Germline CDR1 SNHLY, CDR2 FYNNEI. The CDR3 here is CASNGASGSPETQYF. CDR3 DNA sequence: TGTGCCAGCAACGGCGCTAGCGGGAGTCCAGAGACCCAGTACTTC.

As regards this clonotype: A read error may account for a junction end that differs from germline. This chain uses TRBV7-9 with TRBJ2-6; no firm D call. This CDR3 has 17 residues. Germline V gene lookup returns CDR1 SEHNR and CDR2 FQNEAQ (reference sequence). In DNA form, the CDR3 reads TGCGCCAGCAGCCAAATGTCAGAGTTCTCTGGGGCCAACGTCCTGACTTTC. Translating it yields CASSQMSEFSGANVLTF.

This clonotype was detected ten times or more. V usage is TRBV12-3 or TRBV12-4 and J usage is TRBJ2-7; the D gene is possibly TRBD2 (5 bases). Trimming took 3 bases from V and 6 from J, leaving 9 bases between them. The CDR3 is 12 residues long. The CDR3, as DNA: TGTGCCAGCAGTTTTGGACTGGGCGAGCAGTACTTC. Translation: CASSFGLGEQYF.

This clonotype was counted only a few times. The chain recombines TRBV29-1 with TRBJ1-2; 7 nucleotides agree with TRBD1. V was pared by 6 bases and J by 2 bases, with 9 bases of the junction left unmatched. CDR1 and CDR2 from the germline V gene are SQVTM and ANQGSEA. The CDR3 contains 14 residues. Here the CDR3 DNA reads TGCAGCGTAATTAAAAGGGGGCAAAACTATGGCTACACCTTC. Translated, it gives CSVIKRGQNYGYTF.

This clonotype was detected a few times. The CDR3 loop reads CASSERAGALNTEAFF. CDR3 in DNA: TGCGCCAGCAGTGAAAGGGCAGGGGCCTTGAACACTGAAGCTTTCTTT. The chain combines TRBV10-1 with TRBJ1-1; TRBD1 might be the D (6 bases). The CDR3 runs 16 residues. The germline V and J ends were trimmed by 3 bases and 0 bases, with 14 bases remaining between them. Germline-derived CDR1 and CDR2 are WNHNN and SYGVQD (reference sequence).

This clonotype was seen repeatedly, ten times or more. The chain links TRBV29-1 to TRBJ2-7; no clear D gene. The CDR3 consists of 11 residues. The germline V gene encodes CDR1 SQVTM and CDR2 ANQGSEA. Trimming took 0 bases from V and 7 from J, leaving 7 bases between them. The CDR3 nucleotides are TGCAGCGTTGAAGATGGAGTTGAGCAGTACTTC. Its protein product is CSVEDGVEQYF.

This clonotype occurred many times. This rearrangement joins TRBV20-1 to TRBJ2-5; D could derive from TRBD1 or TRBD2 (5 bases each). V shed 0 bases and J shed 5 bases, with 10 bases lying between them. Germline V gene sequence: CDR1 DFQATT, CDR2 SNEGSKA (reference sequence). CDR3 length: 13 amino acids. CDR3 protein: CSARDTGRETQYF. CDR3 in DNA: TGCAGTGCTAGAGATACGGGGCGGGAGACCCAGTACTTC.

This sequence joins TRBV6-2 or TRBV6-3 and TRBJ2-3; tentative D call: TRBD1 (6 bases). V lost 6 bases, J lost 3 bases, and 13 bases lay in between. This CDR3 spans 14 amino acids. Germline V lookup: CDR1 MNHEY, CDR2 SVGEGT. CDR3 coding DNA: TGTGCCAGCAGGCCGGGACATGGGACAGATACGCAGTATTTT. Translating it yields CASRPGHGTDTQYF.

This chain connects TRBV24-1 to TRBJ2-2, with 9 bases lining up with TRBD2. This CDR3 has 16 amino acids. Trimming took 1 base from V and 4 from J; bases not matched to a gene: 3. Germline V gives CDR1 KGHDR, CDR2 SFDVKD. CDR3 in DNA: TGTGCCACCAGTGATTTTCTAGCGGGAAGCACCGGGGAGCTGTTTTTT. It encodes CATSDFLAGSTGELFF.